A single T cell receptor beta chain is shown here with its context. The data belong to a study of T cell changes during pregnancy in multiple sclerosis. The junction had 7 bases not matched to a gene; V was cut back by 7 bases and J by 7 bases. This CDR3 spans 13 amino acids. Germline CDR1 is SEHNR and CDR2 is FQNEAQ (reference sequence). Sequencing used immunoSEQ multiplex PCR; TCRdb keeps in-frame clones, though not all of them. The data show tens of thousands of clones, with roughly 91% seen just once and roughly 6% held by the top ten. This receptor was obtained from a female donor with multiple sclerosis, enrolled in a pregnancy study. The chain links TRBV7-9 to TRBJ2-7; 10 bases match TRBD1. The specimen was CD8+ T cells from peripheral blood mononuclear cells, collected in the second trimester of pregnancy. The DNA of the CDR3 is TGTGCCAGCACCCGACAGGGGGCGGGGGAGCAGTACTTC. It translates to CASTRQGAGEQYF.